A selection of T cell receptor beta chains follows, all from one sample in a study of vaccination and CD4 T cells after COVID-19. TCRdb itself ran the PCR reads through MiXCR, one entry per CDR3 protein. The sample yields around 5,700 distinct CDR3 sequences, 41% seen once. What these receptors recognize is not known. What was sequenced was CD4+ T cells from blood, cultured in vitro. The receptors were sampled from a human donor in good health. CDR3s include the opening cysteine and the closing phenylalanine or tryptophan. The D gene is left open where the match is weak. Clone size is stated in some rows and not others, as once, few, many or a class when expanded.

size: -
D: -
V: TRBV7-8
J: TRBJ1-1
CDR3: CASSLVGGVAEAFF
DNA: TGTGCCAGCAGCTTAGTAGGAGGGGTAGCTGAAGCTTTCTTT

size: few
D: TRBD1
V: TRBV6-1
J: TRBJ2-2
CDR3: CASSDGQGSNTGELFF
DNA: TGTGCCAGCAGTGACGGACAGGGCTCGAACACCGGGGAGCTGTTTTTT

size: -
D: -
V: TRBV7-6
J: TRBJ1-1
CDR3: CASSPLQGPSTEAFF
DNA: TGTGCCAGCAGCCCGCTCCAGGGGCCAAGCACTGAAGCTTTCTTT

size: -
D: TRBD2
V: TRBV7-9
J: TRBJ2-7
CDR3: CASSFLGSGGANEQYF
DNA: TGTGCCAGCAGCTTCCTTGGTAGCGGGGGGGCGAACGAGCAGTACTTC

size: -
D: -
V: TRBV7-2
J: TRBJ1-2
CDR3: CASSLVLETAYGYTF
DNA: TGTGCCAGCAGCTTGGTTCTAGAGACAGCCTATGGCTACACCTTC

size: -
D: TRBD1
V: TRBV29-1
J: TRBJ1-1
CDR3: CSVPSTGARGKNTEAFF
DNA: TGCAGCGTACCTAGCACAGGGGCTAGGGGTAAGAACACTGAAGCTTTCTTT

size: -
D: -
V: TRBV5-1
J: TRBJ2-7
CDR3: CASSMGPNSYEQYF
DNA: TGCGCCAGCAGCATGGGACCCAATTCCTACGAGCAGTACTTC

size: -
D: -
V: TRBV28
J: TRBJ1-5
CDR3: CAISRGRSPNQPQHF
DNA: TGTGCCATTTCCCGGGGACGGTCACCGAATCAGCCCCAGCATTTT

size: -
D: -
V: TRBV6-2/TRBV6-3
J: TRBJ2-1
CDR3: CASTTRWEQFF
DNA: TGTGCCAGCACCACACGATGGGAGCAGTTCTTC

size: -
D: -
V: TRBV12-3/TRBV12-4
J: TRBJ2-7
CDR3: CASRASSHEQYF
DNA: TGTGCCAGCAGAGCTAGCTCCCACGAGCAGTACTTC

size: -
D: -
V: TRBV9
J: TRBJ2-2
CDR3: CASSPPGLASTGELFF
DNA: TGTGCCAGCAGCCCCCCAGGGCTAGCGAGCACCGGGGAGCTGTTTTTT

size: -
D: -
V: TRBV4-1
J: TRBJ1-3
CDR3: CASSLQGDSGNTIYF
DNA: TGCGCCAGCAGCCTACAGGGAGACTCTGGAAACACCATATATTTT

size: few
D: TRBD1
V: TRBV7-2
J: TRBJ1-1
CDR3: CASSPQTGRTEAFF
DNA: TGTGCCAGCAGCCCCCAGACAGGGCGGACTGAAGCTTTCTTT

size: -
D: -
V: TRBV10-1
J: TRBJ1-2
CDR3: CATSGLHYGYTF
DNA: TGCGCCACCTCGGGACTACATTATGGCTACACCTTC

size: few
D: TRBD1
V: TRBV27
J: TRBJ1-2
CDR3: CASSNSDRGRFYGYTF
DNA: TGTGCCAGCAGTAACTCGGACAGGGGGCGCTTCTATGGCTACACCTTC

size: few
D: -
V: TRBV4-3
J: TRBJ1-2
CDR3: CASSPTGTTGYTF
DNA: TGCGCCAGCAGTCCAACCGGGACCACTGGCTACACCTTC

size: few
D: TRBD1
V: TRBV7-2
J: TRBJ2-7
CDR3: CASSSSGTGTIYEQYF
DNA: TGTGCCAGCAGCAGCTCCGGGACAGGGACCATCTACGAGCAGTACTTC

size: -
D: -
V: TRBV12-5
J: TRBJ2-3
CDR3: CASGTGQSTDTQYF
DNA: TGTGCTAGTGGGACTGGACAGAGCACAGATACGCAGTATTTT

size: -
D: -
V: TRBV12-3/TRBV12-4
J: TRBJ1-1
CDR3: CASSKQGPTEAFF
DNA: TGTGCCAGCAGCAAGCAGGGCCCAACTGAAGCTTTCTTT

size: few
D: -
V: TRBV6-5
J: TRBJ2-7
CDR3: CASSYSGTAYEQYF
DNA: TGTGCCAGCAGTTACTCGGGGACGGCCTACGAGCAGTACTTC

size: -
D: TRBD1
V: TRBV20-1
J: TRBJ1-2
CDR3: CSARDYGQGDYGYTF
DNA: TGCAGTGCTAGAGATTATGGACAGGGTGACTATGGCTACACCTTC

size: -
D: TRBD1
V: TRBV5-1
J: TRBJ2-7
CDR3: CASSRGQDGYEQYF
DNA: TGCGCCAGCAGCCGGGGACAGGACGGCTACGAGCAGTACTTC

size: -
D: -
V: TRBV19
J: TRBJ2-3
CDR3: CASSQGRSDDTQYF
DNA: TGTGCCAGTAGTCAGGGGCGGTCTGACGATACGCAGTATTTT